A single sample gave rise to the 9 T cell receptor beta chains below, sequenced in a study of blood T cells in healthy people across ages. A J-beta primer mix and a sample-barcoded 5' primer were used in a second PCR of about 7 to 12 cycles. TCRdb analysed the 5' RACE reads with MiXCR anew, one entry per CDR3 protein. The sample carries about 730,000 distinct CDR3 sequences, around 40% recorded once. The sample was blood. All receptors come from a woman in her sixties in good health.

CDR3 sequence: CSARDSSGSVEQYF. The CDR3 DNA follows: TGCAGTGCTAGAGATTCCAGCGGGAGTGTTGAGCAGTACTTC. The V gene is TRBV20-1, the J gene TRBJ2-7, with 8 bases fitting TRBD2. This CDR3 spans 14 amino acids. The V gene end was trimmed by 0 bases and the J gene end by 7 bases; junction bases not matched to a gene: 8. Germline V gives CDR1 DFQATT, CDR2 SNEGSKA (reference sequence).

The chain joins TRBV27 to TRBJ2-7; no firm D call. Trimming stripped 9 bases from V and 0 bases from J, with 15 bases between. Germline V gene sequence: CDR1 MNHEY, CDR2 SMNVEV (reference sequence). The CDR3 loop spans 14 amino acids. CDR3 sequence reads: CASFEQASSYEQYF. CDR3 sequence (DNA): TGTGCCAGTTTCGAGCAGGCTAGCTCCTACGAGCAGTACTTC.

This clonotype was observed at least ten times. The genes are TRBV28 and TRBJ2-7; 8 nucleotides align to TRBD1. Germline CDR1 is MDHEN and CDR2 is SYDVKM. With V trimmed by 5 bases and J by 3 bases, 9 bases remained unmatched. The CDR3 has 15 residues. The CDR3 DNA reads as TGTGCCAGCAGTGGGGTAGGACAGGGTAGCTACGAGCAGTACTTC. It codes for CASSGVGQGSYEQYF.

Details on this clonotype: Since a much larger clone is just one base distant, this may be a read error. This chain joins TRBV29-1 and TRBJ1-2; possible D gene TRBD1, 5 bases. This CDR3 has 13 residues. Germline V CDR1 and CDR2: SQVTM, ANQGSEA. The CDR3 loop is CGVRSGIGYGYTF. The DNA for the CDR3 is TGCGGCGTGCGATCAGGGATAGGCTATGGCTACACCTTC.

There are many counts of this clonotype. This sequence joins TRBV7-6 and TRBJ1-5, with 7 bases lining up with TRBD1. The CDR3 runs 15 residues. Germline assignment: CDR1 SGHVS and CDR2 FNYEAQ. The V gene end was trimmed by 5 bases and the J gene end by 2 bases; junction bases not matched to a gene: 6. CDR3 sequence: CASSKDREGNQPQHF. CDR3 coding DNA: TGTGCCAGCAGCAAAGACAGGGAGGGCAATCAGCCCCAGCATTTT.

Remarks on this clonotype: Because the CDR3 is missing its conserved closing phenylalanine or tryptophan, this is likely a read error. This chain uses TRBV20-1 with TRBJ1-5; no clear D. With 4 bases removed from V and 0 bases from J, the gap between germline ends came to 16 bases. The CDR3 is made up of 16 amino acids. The germline V gene has CDR1 DFQATT and CDR2 SNEGSKA (reference sequence). The CDR3 loop is CSATRTGGYSNQPQHL. In nucleotides, the CDR3 is TGCAGTGCTACTCGGACGGGCGGGTATAGCAATCAGCCCCAGCATCTT.

The chain has TRBV12-3 or TRBV12-4 and TRBJ1-3, with D perhaps TRBD1 (5 bases). V lost 6 bases, J lost 0 bases, and 12 bases lay in between. CDR3 length: 15 amino acids. The CDR3 DNA is TGTGCCAGCAGCCTCAGGGTGAACTCTGGAAACACCATATATTTT. Residues: CASSLRVNSGNTIYF.

This chain links TRBV6-4 with TRBJ2-1; D is perhaps TRBD1 or TRBD2 (6 bases each). The CDR3 consists of 14 residues. V was cut by 6 bases and J by 7 bases, with 16 bases left in between. Germline V CDR1 and CDR2: MRHNA, SNTAGT. The CDR3, as DNA: TGTGCCAGCAGGAGAGAAGGGGGGAGGAATGAGCAGTTCTTC. This gives the protein CASRREGGRNEQFF.

The chain employs TRBV24-1 and TRBJ2-3, with no clear D. Trimming took off 2 bases at V and 4 bases at J, with 3 bases between the two ends. The CDR3 has 12 residues. Germline CDR1 is KGHDR and CDR2 is SFDVKD. The CDR3 region has the DNA TGTGCCACCAGTGATTCTGCAGATACGCAGTATTTT. This gives the protein CATSDSADTQYF.